Following are 11 T cell receptor beta chains from one sample sequenced in a study of T cell changes during pregnancy in multiple sclerosis. The method was immunoSEQ multiplex PCR; TCRdb's version includes in-frame clones alone and lacks a portion of them. The repertoire consists of about 70,000 clones, with nearly 95% occurring once and the leading ten covering almost 0.3%. Here the sequenced sample was CD4+ T cells from peripheral blood mononuclear cells, taken after pregnancy. The receptors here all came from a female donor with multiple sclerosis, enrolled in a pregnancy study.

V and J are TRBV14 and TRBJ2-3; a possible D gene is TRBD2 (5 bases). There are 16 residues in the CDR3. V was shortened by 5 bases and J by 2 bases, with 17 bases between the two germline ends. Germline V gives CDR1 SGHDN, CDR2 FVKESK. The CDR3 bases are TGTGCCAGCAGCTTCTGGCGGGCTGGGAACACAGATACGCAGTATTTT. This translates into CASSFWRAGNTDTQYF. Together with reference TRBV14 and TRBJ2-3, the CDR3 gives the full variable domain: EAGVTQFPSHSVIEKGQTVTLRCDPISGHDNLYWYRRVMGKEIKFLLHFVKESKQDESGMPNNRFLAERTGGTYSTLKVQPAELEDSGVYFCASSFWRAGNTDTQYFGPGTRLTVL.

This chain links TRBV4-2 with TRBJ1-2; 10 nucleotides match TRBD1. After removal of 1 base from V and 2 bases from J, the junction contained 10 bases not matched to a gene. Germline assignment: CDR1 LGHNA and CDR2 YNFKEQ. This CDR3 region has 18 residues. The chain's CDR3 is CASSQGLTGGLSNYGYTF. CDR3 nucleotide sequence: TGTGCCAGCAGCCAAGGGTTGACAGGGGGCCTATCCAACTATGGCTACACCTTC.

This CDR3 reads CASSLTQFGEGNTIYF. DNA for the CDR3: TGTGCCAGCAGTTTGACGCAATTCGGGGAAGGAAACACCATATATTTT. This chain links TRBV9 with TRBJ1-3; no clear D gene. The V gene's germline CDR1 is SGDLS and CDR2 YYNGEE. CDR3 length: 16 residues. V dropped 5 bases and J dropped 4 bases, with 19 bases sitting between them.

The CDR3 DNA reads as TGCGCCAGCAGTGAGTCGTGGAGCGGGAGTTACGAGCAGTACTTC. It is translated as CASSESWSGSYEQYF. The chain couples TRBV10-1 to TRBJ2-7; 8 bases match TRBD2. Germline loops: CDR1 WNHNN, CDR2 SYGVQD (reference sequence). Losses at the gene ends were 0 bases for V and 4 bases for J; bases not matched to a gene: 5. The CDR3 sequence is 15 residues long.

The chain uses TRBV7-7 and TRBJ2-5; D is unresolved. Germline V gene sequence: CDR1 SSHAT, CDR2 FNYEAQ (reference sequence). The V and J ends lost 0 bases and 2 bases respectively, with 7 bases between them. CDR3 size: 14 residues. This CDR3 reads CASSLAPGQETQYF. The CDR3, as DNA: TGTGCCAGCAGCTTAGCTCCCGGGCAAGAGACCCAGTACTTC.

This chain connects TRBV5-1 to TRBJ2-3; 7 nucleotides line up with TRBD1. Germline V gives CDR1 SGHRS, CDR2 YFSETQ. J was trimmed by 2 bases and V by 4 bases; bases with no gene match: 4. The CDR3 length is 14 residues. CDR3 sequence reads: CASSPGQSTDTQYF. The DNA of the CDR3 is TGCGCCAGCAGCCCGGGACAGTCCACAGATACGCAGTATTTT.

The CDR3 region has the DNA TGTGCCAGCAGCTTAATCATTGGGGGGGGCGGTTACAATGAGCAGTTCTTC. The encoded protein is CASSLIIGGGGYNEQFF. V and J are TRBV7-2 and TRBJ2-1; maybe TRBD2 (7 bases). CDR3 length: 17 amino acids. V gave up 2 bases and J gave up 4 bases, with 18 bases separating them. The germline CDR1 and CDR2 sequences are SGHTA and FQGNSA.

The CDR3 protein is CASSQGQGGGYTF. DNA for the CDR3: TGTGCCAGTAGTCAGGGACAGGGAGGTGGCTACACCTTC. J is TRBJ1-2 and V is TRBV19; 9 nucleotides line up with TRBD1. CDR1 is LNHDA, CDR2 SQIVND, per germline (reference sequence). The CDR3 is 13 amino acids. V dropped 5 bases and J dropped 7; count of bases not matched to a gene: 5.

J is TRBJ2-2 and V is TRBV30; D might be TRBD2 (6 bases). The germline V gene has CDR1 GTSNPN and CDR2 SVGIG (reference sequence). The V end lost 7 bases, the J end lost 5 bases, and 11 bases lay between the germline ends. The length of the CDR3 is 12 residues. The CDR3 nucleotides are TGTGCCTCCCCCGGGGGAACCGGGGAGCTGTTTTTT. This sequence encodes CASPGGTGELFF. Looking up the rest from reference TRBV30 and TRBJ2-2 gives the full variable domain: SQTIHQWPATLVQPVGSPLSLECTVEGTSNPNLYWYRQAAGRGLQLLFYSVGIGQISSEVPQNLSASRPQDRQFILSSKKLLLSDSGFYLCASPGGTGELFFGEGSRLTVL.

The chain carries TRBV28 and TRBJ1-4; 7 bases align to TRBD1. Germline CDR1 MDHEN, CDR2 SYDVKM. This CDR3 is 19 amino acids long. V trimming: 2 bases; J trimming: 0 bases; junction bases outside the gene matches: 12. This CDR3 is CASSLDRASWDATNEKLFF. The CDR3 DNA is TGTGCCAGCAGTTTAGACAGGGCCTCGTGGGATGCAACTAATGAAAAACTGTTTTTT.

In this sample, this clone turned up a few times. The rearrangement links TRBV18 to TRBJ2-3; TRBD2 matches at 9 bases. Germline V gives CDR1 KGHSH, CDR2 LQKENI. V was clipped by 2 bases and J by 2 bases; unmatched bases: 5. The CDR3 sequence is 16 residues long. As DNA, the CDR3 is TGTGCCAGCTCACCAACGGCGGGAGGGTTCACAGATACGCAGTATTTT. Protein: CASSPTAGGFTDTQYF.